Each of the 28 T cell receptor beta chains below was sequenced from the same sample in a study of CD8 T cells in Susac syndrome. RNA in amounts of roughly 0.5 to 1 ug was reverse transcribed with random hexamers. One entry per CDR3 protein results from TCRdb running MiXCR on the immunoSEQ multiplex PCR reads. This sample has some 400,000 distinct CDR3 sequences, with around 85% found just once. Sample: CD8+ T cells from PBMCs. Receptors were obtained from a human donor with multiple sclerosis.

This rearrangement joins TRBV5-1 to TRBJ1-2, with TRBD1 matching over 7 bases. Per the germline V gene, CDR1 is SGHRS and CDR2 is YFSETQ. The CDR3 has 14 amino acids. The ends lost 4 bases at V and 6 bases at J; junction bases unmatched: 9. DNA for the CDR3: TGCGCCAGCAGCACCGAGACAGGGCTGGATGGCTACACCTTC. Translation gives CASSTETGLDGYTF.

The V and J genes are TRBV27 and TRBJ2-7; D uncertain. The CDR3 has 16 residues. The V and J ends lost 2 bases and 0 bases respectively, with 14 bases between them. Per germline, CDR1 MNHEY and CDR2 SMNVEV (reference sequence). CDR3 residues: CASSLIGSSHSYEQYF. CDR3 in DNA: TGTGCCAGCAGTTTAATTGGATCATCCCACTCCTACGAGCAGTACTTC.

This rearrangement joins TRBV19 to TRBJ1-2, with D perhaps matching TRBD1 (5 bases). The length of the CDR3 is 13 residues. CDR1 is LNHDA, CDR2 SQIVND, per germline (reference sequence). The V end was cut by 5 bases, the J end by 4 bases, with 11 bases between. CDR3 sequence reads: CASSLTATYGYTF. CDR3 nucleotide sequence: TGTGCCAGTAGTTTGACAGCCACCTATGGCTACACCTTC.

This rearrangement joins TRBV5-1 to TRBJ2-3, with no clear D. The CDR3 is 14 amino acids. V lost 1 base, J lost 2 bases, and 8 bases lay in between. Germline V gene sequence: CDR1 SGHRS, CDR2 YFSETQ. The CDR3 DNA follows: TGCGCCAGCAGCTTGTTGGCGGTCACAGATACGCAGTATTTT. Residues: CASSLLAVTDTQYF.

The rearrangement links TRBV30 to TRBJ2-7; D might be TRBD1 (6 bases). Trimming left V 1 base short and J 5 bases short, with 21 bases between. CDR1 is GTSNPN and CDR2 is SVGIG in the germline V gene (reference sequence). The CDR3 sequence is 16 residues long. CDR3 DNA: TGTGCCTGGAGTGGAGGGGTACAGGGATCGAGCGACGAGCAGTACTTC. It yields the protein CAWSGGVQGSSDEQYF.

The chain has TRBV7-9 and TRBJ2-5, with TRBD1 matching 8 bases. CDR3 size: 18 residues. The V gene end was trimmed by 5 bases and the J gene end by 6 bases; junction bases not matched to a gene: 20. Germline V gene data show CDR1 as SEHNR and CDR2 as FQNEAQ (reference sequence). CDR3 nucleotide sequence: TGTGCCAGCAGCCTACCCCCCCCCGGACAGGGACCTTTGAAGACCCAGTACTTC. It codes for CASSLPPPGQGPLKTQYF.

The chain's CDR3 is CASSLEMNEQYF. The CDR3 nucleotides are TGTGCCAGCAGCTTAGAGATGAACGAGCAGTACTTC. The chain combines TRBV7-9 with TRBJ2-7; D is unclear. Trimming stripped 1 base from V and 5 bases from J, with 6 bases between. This CDR3 comprises 12 residues. The V gene's germline CDR1 is SEHNR and CDR2 FQNEAQ (reference sequence). Complete variable domain (other parts from reference TRBV7-9 and TRBJ2-7): DTGVSQNPRHKITKRGQNVTFRCDPISEHNRLYWYRQTLGQGPEFLTYFQNEAQLEKSRLLSDRFSAERPKGSFSTLEIQRTEQGDSAMYLCASSLEMNEQYFGPGTRLTVT.

The V gene is TRBV27, the J gene TRBJ2-7; D possibly matches TRBD1 or TRBD2 (5 bases each). CDR3 size: 15 residues. Trimming removed 3 bases from V and 5 bases from J, with 17 bases in between. In germline, CDR1 is MNHEY, CDR2 SMNVEV (reference sequence). The CDR3, as DNA: TGTGCCAGCAGTTTTAGATCTGCCGGGACCAACGAGCAGTACTTC. Its protein product is CASSFRSAGTNEQYF.

The rearrangement joins TRBV5-6 to TRBJ2-7; possibly TRBD1 for D (7 bases). This CDR3 spans 16 amino acids. CDR1 is SGHDT, CDR2 YYEEEE, per germline. Trimming stripped 0 bases from V and 1 base from J, with 14 bases between. CDR3 coding DNA: TGTGCCAGCAGCTTGGTCGCCAGGGGGGTTTCCTACGAGCAGTACTTC. This sequence encodes CASSLVARGVSYEQYF.

This chain links TRBV30 with TRBJ2-6; D is unresolved. Germline values: CDR1 GTSNPN, CDR2 SVGIG (reference sequence). V lost 1 base to trimming and J lost 2 bases, with 6 bases between them. The CDR3 has 14 residues. The CDR3 sequence: CAWSGQAGANVLTF. CDR3 sequence (DNA): TGTGCCTGGAGTGGCCAGGCTGGGGCCAACGTCCTGACTTTC.

V and J are TRBV4-1 and TRBJ2-5, with 8 bases aligning to TRBD2. The length of the CDR3 is 16 residues. Germline V gene data show CDR1 as MGHRA and CDR2 as YSYEKL. The J segment lost 5 bases and the V segment lost 0 bases, leaving 8 bases of the junction unmatched. The CDR3, as DNA: TGCGCCAGCAGCCAAGAATTAGCGGGACATCCTGAGACCCAGTACTTC. Encoded protein: CASSQELAGHPETQYF.

The chain has TRBV6-6 and TRBJ1-1; no clear D. The CDR3 length is 15 residues. The V end was cut by 7 bases, the J end by 8 bases, with 23 bases between. Germline V gives CDR1 MNHNY, CDR2 SVGAGI (reference sequence). CDR3 coding DNA: TGTGCCAGCATCATCGCCCCGGACGGTGACCGAGAAGCTTTCTTT. Protein: CASIIAPDGDREAFF.

The chain links TRBV10-3 to TRBJ2-5; 7 bases fit TRBD2. The CDR3 totals 13 residues. The ends lost 7 bases at V and 1 base at J; junction bases unmatched: 3. CDR1 and CDR2 from the germline V gene are ENHRY and SYGVKD. CDR3 loop: CAITPSGQETQYF. As DNA, the CDR3 is TGTGCCATCACTCCTAGCGGCCAAGAGACCCAGTACTTC.

The V call is TRBV19, the J call TRBJ1-3; weak D call: TRBD1 (6 bases). V lost 10 bases to trimming and J lost 2 bases, with 12 bases between them. This CDR3 spans 13 amino acids. Looked up from germline, CDR1 is LNHDA and CDR2 is SQIVND (reference sequence). The chain's CDR3 is CATLQGPGNTIYF. In DNA form, the CDR3 reads TGTGCCACGTTACAGGGCCCTGGAAACACCATATATTTT. Using reference TRBV19 and TRBJ1-3 for the parts outside the CDR3, the full variable domain is DGGITQSPKYLFRKEGQNVTLSCEQNLNHDAMYWYRQDPGQGLRLIYYSQIVNDFQKGDIAEGYSVSREKKESFPLTVTSAQKNPTAFYLCATLQGPGNTIYFGEGSWLTVV.

The chain combines TRBV2 with TRBJ1-2, with D unresolved. The CDR3 contains 14 residues. Germline V lookup: CDR1 SNHLY, CDR2 FYNNEI. V gave up 3 bases and J gave up 0 bases, with 8 bases separating them. The CDR3 DNA sequence: TGTGCCAGCAGTGAGGAGAACACTAACTATGGCTACACCTTC. Amino acid sequence: CASSEENTNYGYTF. Filled out from reference TRBV2 and TRBJ1-2, the complete variable domain reads EPEVTQTPSHQVTQMGQEVILRCVPISNHLYFYWYRQILGQKVEFLVSFYNNEISEKSEIFDDQFSVERPDGSNFTLKIRSTKLEDSAMYFCASSEENTNYGYTFGSGTRLTVV.

The chain combines TRBV11-2 with TRBJ2-5; D may be TRBD2 (6 bases). The CDR3 totals 18 residues. The germline V and J ends were trimmed by 5 bases and 3 bases, with 25 bases remaining between them. Germline V gene lookup returns CDR1 SGHAT and CDR2 FQNNGV. DNA for the CDR3: TGTGCCAGCAGCCCCCAGAGTTTCGTTTATGGCGGGGAAGAGACCCAGTACTTC. Translating gives CASSPQSFVYGGEETQYF.

The chain employs TRBV5-6 and TRBJ1-5; the match to TRBD1 covers 7 bases. The CDR3 length is 17 residues. Germline loops: CDR1 SGHDT, CDR2 YYEEEE. The V gene end was trimmed by 2 bases and the J gene end by 4 bases; junction bases not matched to a gene: 12. CDR3 in amino acids: CASSFHPQGQPNQPQHF. Here the CDR3 DNA reads TGTGCCAGCAGCTTTCATCCGCAGGGACAGCCTAATCAGCCCCAGCATTTT.

The chain employs TRBV29-1 and TRBJ2-3; tentatively, D is TRBD2 (7 bases). Germline CDR1 and CDR2: SQVTM and ANQGSEA. Trimming left V 4 bases short and J 5 bases short, with 22 bases between. This CDR3 has 16 amino acids. The CDR3 here is CSVGGGKTSLQDTQYF. CDR3 bases: TGCAGCGTTGGAGGGGGTAAGACTAGCCTTCAAGATACGCAGTATTTT.

The rearrangement links TRBV7-8 to TRBJ2-5; 8 bases are a match to TRBD2. CDR3 length: 17 residues. CDR1 is SGHVS and CDR2 is FQNEAQ in the germline V gene. Unmatched junction bases numbered 9, after V lost 1 base and J lost 2 bases. The CDR3, as DNA: TGTGCCAGCAGCTTAGAGCTTACTAGCGGAGGGCAAGAGACCCAGTACTTC. It encodes CASSLELTSGGQETQYF.

V is TRBV11-2 and J is TRBJ2-2, with a weak D call TRBD2 (6 bases). Germline V gene lookup returns CDR1 SGHAT and CDR2 FQNNGV. V was clipped by 3 bases and J by 6 bases, with 14 bases between them. This CDR3 contains 15 residues. The CDR3 spells CASSFIGSGSGELFF. CDR3 in DNA: TGTGCCAGCAGCTTCATCGGGAGCGGTTCCGGGGAGCTGTTTTTT.

DNA of the CDR3: TGCGCCAGCAACCCAGGGGCAGGGAGGGCCTACGAGCAGTACTTC. This encodes CASNPGAGRAYEQYF. V usage is TRBV4-1 and J usage is TRBJ2-7; D is perhaps TRBD2 (7 bases). CDR1 is MGHRA, CDR2 YSYEKL, per germline. The CDR3 sequence is 15 residues long. Trimming pared 7 bases from V and 2 bases from J, leaving 18 bases between.

This sequence joins TRBV4-1 and TRBJ2-7, with 12 bases that match TRBD2. The germline V gene encodes CDR1 MGHRA and CDR2 YSYEKL. The CDR3 is 16 amino acids. J was trimmed by 4 bases and V by 4 bases; bases with no gene match: 8. CDR3 bases: TGCGCCAGCAGCCCGAACCCTAGCGGGGGGGATTACGAGCAGTACTTC. This translates into CASSPNPSGGDYEQYF.

J is TRBJ2-1 and V is TRBV2; D not resolved. From germline, CDR1 is SNHLY and CDR2 FYNNEI. The CDR3 is 10 residues long. Deletions cut 8 bases from V and 10 bases from J, with 9 bases between. The CDR3 spells CASDGREQFF. DNA for the CDR3: TGTGCCAGCGACGGCCGGGAGCAGTTCTTC.

A single count supports this clonotype. The chain employs TRBV6-5 and TRBJ2-5, with 9 bases that match TRBD2. This CDR3 spans 16 amino acids. J gave up 3 bases and V 4 bases, and 9 bases lay outside the gene matches. CDR1 MNHEY and CDR2 SVGAGI come from the germline V gene. CDR3 region: CASSSLGGRAKETQYF. In nucleotides, the CDR3 is TGTGCCAGCAGTTCACTTGGCGGGAGGGCCAAAGAGACCCAGTACTTC.

V is TRBV27 and J is TRBJ2-1, with D unclear. The CDR3 spans 13 residues. V lost 0 bases and J 7 bases, leaving 7 bases between the germline ends. CDR1 is MNHEY, CDR2 SMNVEV, per germline (reference sequence). The chain's CDR3 is CASSLSGRNEQFF. The CDR3 DNA follows: TGTGCCAGCAGTTTATCAGGGCGGAATGAGCAGTTCTTC.

This rearrangement joins TRBV4-1 to TRBJ2-7; D uncertain. Germline-derived CDR1 and CDR2 are MGHRA and YSYEKL. With 0 bases removed from V and 0 bases from J, the gap between germline ends came to 6 bases. The CDR3 covers 14 residues. The chain's CDR3 is CASSQEVSSYEQYF. The CDR3 DNA reads as TGCGCCAGCAGCCAAGAAGTCAGCTCCTACGAGCAGTACTTC.

The chain couples TRBV5-4 to TRBJ2-2, with 11 positions matching TRBD2. CDR3 size: 17 residues. V gave up 1 base and J gave up 2 bases; unmatched junction bases: 4. The germline gives CDR1 SGHNT, CDR2 YYREEE (reference sequence). The CDR3 sequence: CASSLTSGGFNTGELFF. The CDR3 DNA sequence: TGTGCCAGCAGCTTGACTAGCGGGGGCTTTAACACCGGGGAGCTGTTTTTT.

The chain recombines TRBV5-1 with TRBJ1-1; 7 bases map to TRBD1. CDR3 length equals 14 residues. V trimming: 4 bases; J trimming: 3 bases; junction bases outside the gene matches: 6. Germline-derived CDR1 and CDR2 are SGHRS and YFSETQ. CDR3 DNA: TGCGCCAGCAGCGACAGGGACGTTGACACTGAAGCTTTCTTT. Its translation is CASSDRDVDTEAFF.